This T cell receptor (beta chain) is from a study of identical twins. The CDR3 has 13 amino acids. Trimming cost V 7 bases and J 2 bases, with 10 bases left between them. Germline-derived CDR1 and CDR2 are WNHNN and SYGVQD (reference sequence). TCRdb passed the 5' RACE reads through MiXCR, listing each CDR3 protein once. The table records fewer than 800,000 distinct CDR3 sequences, under 8.5% of them present only once. Findings and caveats of the study: Invariant T cells like MAIT and iNKT could partly confound the zero-insertion analyses.

This clonotype was seen at least ten times. The antigen remains unidentified. The data were also submitted as part of a second study, on yellow fever vaccine responses in identical twins.

The clonotype was recovered from a woman aged 18-30 years in good health. The rearrangement joins TRBV10-1 to TRBJ2-3; D is perhaps TRBD2 (5 bases). The sample was PBMCs. As DNA, the CDR3 is TGCGCCAGCAAGCTAGCCAACACAGATACGCAGTATTTT. Encoded protein: CASKLANTDTQYF.